This T cell receptor beta chain derives from a study of blood T cell repertoires in COVID-19. The germline CDR1 and CDR2 sequences are MNHEY and SVGAGI. The CDR3 spans 13 residues. With V trimmed by 7 bases and J by 6 bases, 7 bases remained unmatched. Clones were sequenced by immunoSEQ multiplex PCR, and TCRdb holds only the in-frame ones, with some missing. Among a few hundred thousand clones listed, about 87% were seen once. The TCR was taken from a woman between 50 and 59 years old who had recovered from COVID-19. Source material: peripheral blood. The chain has TRBV6-5 and TRBJ2-7; TRBD1 agrees at 9 bases. Here the CDR3 reads CASIGTGNGEQYF. CDR3 nucleotide sequence: TGTGCCAGCATTGGGACAGGGAACGGCGAGCAGTACTTC.